The rows below give T cell receptor beta chains drawn from one sample of a study of lymphopenia after photon versus proton radiotherapy. Assay used: immunoSEQ multiplex PCR; TCRdb lists only in-frame clones, some missing. The profile shows approximately 47,000 clones, 85% of them singletons. The sample consisted of peripheral blood, taken from a patient treated with photon-based radiotherapy. The receptors were sampled from a man aged 35 to 55 with gastric cancer. The CDR3 runs from the conserved cysteine through the conserved F or W. Each record gives: V gene, D gene, J gene, CDR3 protein. The D gene is left open where the match is weak.

>TRBV5-5|TRBD1|TRBJ1-2
CAKRDRVNYGYTF
>TRBV18|-|TRBJ1-1
CASSRGGTNTEAFF
>TRBV5-6|-|TRBJ1-2
CASSLEGRGYTF
>TRBV27|-|TRBJ2-5
CASSVAPDRQETQYF
>TRBV28|-|TRBJ1-1
CASGEAGMNTEAFF
>TRBV7-2|-|TRBJ2-7
CATSLSRDGEQYF
>TRBV7-9|-|TRBJ2-5
CASSLSWTDRGETQYF
>TRBV19|-|TRBJ1-4
CASRGEKLFF
>TRBV5-6|TRBD1|TRBJ2-1
CASISGDRAYNEQFF
>TRBV6-6|TRBD2|TRBJ2-1
CASSYGGLVVADEQFF
>TRBV4-3|-|TRBJ2-7
CASSQEANSYEQYF
>TRBV5-5|-|TRBJ2-1
CASSLGRSYNEQFF
>TRBV7-3|-|TRBJ2-1
CASSLIQGSNEQFF
>TRBV2|TRBD1|TRBJ1-2
CASSLGGTGSYGYTF
>TRBV14|-|TRBJ1-4
CASSQQGQRGEKLFF
>TRBV6-1|-|TRBJ1-5
CASLKTFSNQPQHF
>TRBV5-1|TRBD1|TRBJ1-1
CASSLSGQGRFTEAFF
>TRBV19|-|TRBJ2-2
CASSAGRGSGELFF
>TRBV7-2|-|TRBJ2-7
CASSEQSSPYEQYF
>TRBV25-1|-|TRBJ1-2
CASSDLGRNYGYTF
>TRBV9|TRBD2|TRBJ2-7
CASSSSGVDYEQYF
>TRBV7-9|-|TRBJ2-2
CASSLILGETGELFF